This T cell receptor beta chain was retrieved from a study of neurological immune-mediated disorders. TCRdb recomputed calls from the 5' RACE reads with MiXCR, one row per CDR3 protein. This table has roughly 120,000 distinct CDR3 sequences, roughly 3.2% appearing once. Study-wide results and caveats: The study phylogenetically grouped the repertoires of 18 of 34 multiple sclerosis patients into one related-CDR3 cluster, a possible signature. As far as clinical or MRI features were concerned, none was associated with the multiple sclerosis repertoire cluster.

There are many counts of this clonotype. Its antigen is still unknown. Germline V CDR1 and CDR2: SGHRS, YFSETQ. With 4 bases removed from V and 7 bases from J, the gap between germline ends came to 24 bases. This CDR3 is built from 16 residues. The chain links TRBV5-1 to TRBJ2-7; D is perhaps TRBD1 (6 bases). The receptor was isolated from a woman aged 25 to 39 with multiple sclerosis. The specimen was PBMCs. CDR3 amino acids: CASSTRETGLEREQYF. The CDR3 nucleotides are TGCGCCAGCAGCACCCGAGAGACAGGCCTCGAGAGGGAGCAGTACTTC. Variable domain in full (rest from reference TRBV5-1 and TRBJ2-7): KAGVTQTPRYLIKTRGQQVTLSCSPISGHRSVSWYQQTPGQGLQFLFEYFSETQRNKGNFPGRFSGRQFSNSRSEMNVSTLELGDSALYLCASSTRETGLEREQYFGPGTRLTVT.